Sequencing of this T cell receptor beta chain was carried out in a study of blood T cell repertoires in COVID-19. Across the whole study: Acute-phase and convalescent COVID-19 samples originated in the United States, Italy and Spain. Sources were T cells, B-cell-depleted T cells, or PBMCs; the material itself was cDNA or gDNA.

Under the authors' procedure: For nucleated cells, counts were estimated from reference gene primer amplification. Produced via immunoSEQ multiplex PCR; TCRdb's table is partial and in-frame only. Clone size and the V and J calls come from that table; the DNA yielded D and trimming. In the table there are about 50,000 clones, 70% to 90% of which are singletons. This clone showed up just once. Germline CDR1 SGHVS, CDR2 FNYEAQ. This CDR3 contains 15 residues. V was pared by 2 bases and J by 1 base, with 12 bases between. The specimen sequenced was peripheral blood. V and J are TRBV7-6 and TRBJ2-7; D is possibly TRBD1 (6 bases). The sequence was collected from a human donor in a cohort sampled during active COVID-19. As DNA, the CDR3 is TGTGCCAGCAGCTTAAGCCCAGGGGAATCCTACGAGCAGTACTTC. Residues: CASSLSPGESYEQYF.